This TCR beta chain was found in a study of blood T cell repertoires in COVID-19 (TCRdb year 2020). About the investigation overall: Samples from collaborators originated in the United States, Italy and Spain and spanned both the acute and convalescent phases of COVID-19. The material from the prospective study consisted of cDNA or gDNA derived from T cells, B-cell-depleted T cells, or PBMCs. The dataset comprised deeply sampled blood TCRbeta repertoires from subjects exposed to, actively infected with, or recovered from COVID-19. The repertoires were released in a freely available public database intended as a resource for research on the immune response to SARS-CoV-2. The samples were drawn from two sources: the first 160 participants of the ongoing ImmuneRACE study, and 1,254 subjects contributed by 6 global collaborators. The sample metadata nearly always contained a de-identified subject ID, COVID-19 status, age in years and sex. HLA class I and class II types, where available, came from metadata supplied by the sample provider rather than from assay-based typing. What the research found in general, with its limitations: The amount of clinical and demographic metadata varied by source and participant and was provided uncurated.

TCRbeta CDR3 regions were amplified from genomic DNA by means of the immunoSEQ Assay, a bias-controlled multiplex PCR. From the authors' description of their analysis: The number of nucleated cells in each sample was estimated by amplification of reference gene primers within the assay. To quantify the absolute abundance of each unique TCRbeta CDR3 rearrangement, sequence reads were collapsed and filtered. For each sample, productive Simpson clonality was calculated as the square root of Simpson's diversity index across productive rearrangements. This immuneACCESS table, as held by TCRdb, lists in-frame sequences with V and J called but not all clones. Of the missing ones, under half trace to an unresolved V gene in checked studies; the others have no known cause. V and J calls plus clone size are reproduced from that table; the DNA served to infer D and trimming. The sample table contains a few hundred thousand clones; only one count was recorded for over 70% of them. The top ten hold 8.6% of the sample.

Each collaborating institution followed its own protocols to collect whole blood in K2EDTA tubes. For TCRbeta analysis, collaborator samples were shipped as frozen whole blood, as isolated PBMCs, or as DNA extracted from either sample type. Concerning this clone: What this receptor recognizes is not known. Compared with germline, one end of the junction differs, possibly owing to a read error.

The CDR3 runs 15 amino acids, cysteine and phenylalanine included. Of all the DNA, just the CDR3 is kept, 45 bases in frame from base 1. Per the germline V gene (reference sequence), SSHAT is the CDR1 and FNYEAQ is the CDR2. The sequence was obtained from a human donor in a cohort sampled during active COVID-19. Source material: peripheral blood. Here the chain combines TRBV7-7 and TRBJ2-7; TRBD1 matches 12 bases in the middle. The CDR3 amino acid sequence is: CASSLGTGGVYEQYF. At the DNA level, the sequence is TGTGCTAGCAGCCTAGGGACAGGGGGCGTCTACGAGCAGTACTTC.